The rows below give T cell receptor beta chains drawn from one sample of a study of human T cells and chemical hapten exposure. TCRdb reprocessed the RACE reads via MiXCR and lists one record per CDR3 protein. The profile shows over 85,000 distinct CDR3 sequences, 7.5% to 10% of them singletons. Specimen: whole blood, collected in connection with sensitization to the hapten diphenylcyclopropenone (DPC). These receptors all come from a woman aged 40 to 55 with alopecia areata. Some clones in this sample may be carry-over from other donors' samples. Both conserved end residues are part of each CDR3. The D gene is left open where the match is weak. Clone sizes are given selectively: once, few, many, or a class where the clone is expanded.

D gene,J gene,clone size,V gene,CDR3 DNA,CDR3 protein
.,TRBJ2-1,.,TRBV28,TGTGCCAGTTTGGGACGGAACTACAATGAGCAGTTCTTC,CASLGRNYNEQFF
.,TRBJ1-3,many,TRBV5-1,TGCGCCAGCAGGGTAACGGAAAACTCTGGAAACACCATATATTTT,CASRVTENSGNTIYF
.,TRBJ2-1,many,TRBV4-3,TGCGCCAGCAGCCGGTCCGACCGTGCCTACAATGAGCAGTTCTTC,CASSRSDRAYNEQFF
TRBD1,TRBJ1-1,.,TRBV30,TGTGCCTGGAGTGTACATCGACAGGGGGGCACTGAAGCTTTCTTT,CAWSVHRQGGTEAFF
TRBD2,TRBJ2-1,few,TRBV28,TGTGCCAGCAGTTTACGGACTAGCCAGTTCTTC,CASSLRTSQFF
TRBD1,TRBJ2-1,few,TRBV7-3,TGTGCCAGCAGCACCGGGACAGGGGGTTACAATGAGCAGTTCTTC,CASSTGTGGYNEQFF
TRBD1,TRBJ2-1,many,TRBV20-1,TGCAGTGCCGCACCGGGACAGGGCAACAATGAGCAGTTCTTC,CSAAPGQGNNEQFF
TRBD2,TRBJ2-3,few,TRBV7-2,TGTGCCAGCAGCTTAACGAGACTAGCGGGAGGCACGCAGTATTTT,CASSLTRLAGGTQYF
.,TRBJ2-7,many,TRBV9,TGTGCCAGCAGCGTAGCTGGGGGGCCCCCATTTAACGAGCAGTACTTC,CASSVAGGPPFNEQYF
.,TRBJ1-5,few,TRBV4-3,TGCGCCAGCAGCCAAGGACATACCCTTCATCAGCCCCAGCATTTT,CASSQGHTLHQPQHF
TRBD1,TRBJ1-5,few,TRBV5-1,TGCGCCAGCAGCGAGGGGACAGGGAACCATCAGCCCCAGCATTTT,CASSEGTGNHQPQHF
TRBD2,TRBJ2-3,few,TRBV5-6,TGTGCCAGCAGCGCCAGCGGGAGGGCCTCCACAGATACGCAGTATTTT,CASSASGRASTDTQYF
TRBD2,TRBJ2-1,once,TRBV5-1,TGCGCCAGCAGCTTAGGGACTAGCCAAACCTACAATGAGCAGTTCTTC,CASSLGTSQTYNEQFF
.,TRBJ2-3,few,TRBV7-2,TGTGCCAGCAGCCCCCACACAGATACGCAGTATTTT,CASSPHTDTQYF
.,TRBJ1-1,many,TRBV7-3,TGTGCCAGCAGCCGACAGGCTACTATGAACACTGAAGCTTTCTTT,CASSRQATMNTEAFF
.,TRBJ1-2,many,TRBV19,TGTGCCAGTGCACGAAATTTAGGGAATGGCTACACCTTC,CASARNLGNGYTF
.,TRBJ1-2,few,TRBV12-3/TRBV12-4,TGTGCCAGCAGTTTACAGAACCCCTATGGCTACACCTTC,CASSLQNPYGYTF
.,TRBJ2-1,.,TRBV6-2/TRBV6-3,TGTGCCACCCTCCTGGGCCTTAACTACAATGAGCAGTTCTTC,CATLLGLNYNEQFF
.,TRBJ1-1,many,TRBV11-2,TGTGCCAGCAGCTTAGAGGGGAGCGCGGGGACTGAAGCTTTCTTT,CASSLEGSAGTEAFF
.,TRBJ2-1,many,TRBV4-1,TGCGCCAGCAGCCAGCCGGGACTTAATAATTACAATGAGCAGTTCTTC,CASSQPGLNNYNEQFF
TRBD2,TRBJ2-2,.,TRBV4-1,TGCGCCAGCAGCCAAGAAGGTAGCGGGACGATCGGGGAGCTGTTTTTT,CASSQEGSGTIGELFF
.,TRBJ1-1,few,TRBV12-3/TRBV12-4,TGTGCCAGCAGCATTAACCATGAAGCTTTCTTT,CASSINHEAFF
TRBD1,TRBJ2-7,few,TRBV24-1,TGTGCCACCAGTGATTCGACAGGGCCGACCTACGAGCAGTACTTC,CATSDSTGPTYEQYF
.,TRBJ2-7,.,TRBV4-3,TGCGCCAGCAGCCAAGAGTGGGGCGCTTCCTACGAGCAGTACTTC,CASSQEWGASYEQYF
.,TRBJ2-3,many,TRBV5-1,TGCGCCAGCAGCTTGGGGCAGAAGGCAGATACGCAGTATTTT,CASSLGQKADTQYF
.,TRBJ1-5,many,TRBV21-1,TGTGCCAGCAGCAAAGTCAGGGCGGGCAATCAGCCCCAGCATTTT,CASSKVRAGNQPQHF
.,TRBJ2-7,.,TRBV27,TGTGCCAGCAGTTTATCGAACTTCGGGACCTACGAGCAGTACTTC,CASSLSNFGTYEQYF
.,TRBJ2-7,.,TRBV20-1,TGCAGTGCTAAAACAAAGGACAGCTACGAGCAGTACTTC,CSAKTKDSYEQYF
.,TRBJ2-7,many,TRBV7-8,TGTGCCAGCAGCCCCGGTCGGGCAGACGACTCCTACGAGCAGTACTTC,CASSPGRADDSYEQYF
TRBD2,TRBJ2-7,many,TRBV7-2,TGTGCCAGCAGCTTAGGGCGGGAGAGGGGCGAGCAGTACTTC,CASSLGRERGEQYF
.,TRBJ1-4,many,TRBV6-6,TGTGCCAGCAGTTACTCATGGGGAAATAATGAAAAACTGTTTTTT,CASSYSWGNNEKLFF
TRBD2,TRBJ2-3,many,TRBV10-3,TGTGCCATCAGTGGTTTTCGGCTAGCGGGAGGGACCCCCTCCACAGATACGCAGTATTTT,CAISGFRLAGGTPSTDTQYF
TRBD2,TRBJ2-7,many,TRBV28,TGTGCCAGCAGTACTAGACTAGCGGGCACCTTCTACGAGCAGTACTTC,CASSTRLAGTFYEQYF
.,TRBJ2-2,few,TRBV5-4,TGTGCCAGCAGCTTTGGGGGAAGTCGGAACACCGGGGAGCTGTTTTTT,CASSFGGSRNTGELFF
.,TRBJ2-1,many,TRBV7-9,TGTGCCAGCAGCTTAACTTTAGCCTACATCGGTGAGCAGTTCTTC,CASSLTLAYIGEQFF
.,TRBJ2-1,.,TRBV7-6,TGTGCCAGCAGCTTAGCGGTCTCGGCCCCATACGGTGAGCAGTTCTTC,CASSLAVSAPYGEQFF
.,TRBJ1-2,once,TRBV20-1,TGCAGTGCTAGGCCCCCTTCTTACTATGGCTACACCTTC,CSARPPSYYGYTF
TRBD2,TRBJ2-7,.,TRBV7-8,TGTGCCAGCAGCTCCTACACTAGCGGGAGAGTCGCAGCGGGGCAGTACTTC,CASSSYTSGRVAAGQYF
.,TRBJ2-3,many,TRBV6-5,TGTGCCAGCAGGACTAGCACAGATACGCAGTATTTT,CASRTSTDTQYF
.,TRBJ2-5,many,TRBV5-1,TGCGCCAGCAGCTCGGAACTTCAAGAGACCCAGTACTTC,CASSSELQETQYF
TRBD2,TRBJ2-3,many,TRBV20-1,TGCAGTGCTCGTCCGACTAGCGGGAGTGCGACAGATACGCAGTATTTT,CSARPTSGSATDTQYF
TRBD2,TRBJ2-7,few,TRBV7-2,TGTGCCAGCAGCTCGGTAGCGGGAGGGGTCGAGCAGTACTTC,CASSSVAGGVEQYF
.,TRBJ2-7,few,TRBV10-3,TGTGCCATCAGTGAAACCTACGAGCAGTACTTC,CAISETYEQYF
.,TRBJ2-4,.,TRBV29-1,TGCAGCGTTGAAGGTCAACGCTATCCGTACTTC,CSVEGQRYPYF
TRBD1,TRBJ2-1,.,TRBV6-2/TRBV6-3,TGTGCCAGCAGCAAGTCAGGGGGCAATGAGCAGTTCTTC,CASSKSGGNEQFF
.,TRBJ2-3,few,TRBV20-1,TGCAGTGCTAGGGCCGGGAGCTCGGGCACAGATACGCAGTATTTT,CSARAGSSGTDTQYF
TRBD1,TRBJ2-3,.,TRBV28,TGTGCCAGCAGAGGACAGGGGGCTAGCACAGATACGCAGTATTTT,CASRGQGASTDTQYF
.,TRBJ2-3,many,TRBV28,TGTGCCAGCAGTTTATCCCTTAGGGCGCAGTATTTT,CASSLSLRAQYF
.,TRBJ2-2,many,TRBV6-1,TGTGCCAGCACTACCAACCCGACAGCTGCTCTCGGGGGGGAGCTGTTTTTT,CASTTNPTAALGGELFF
.,TRBJ2-1,many,TRBV11-3,TGTGCCAGCAGCCCCAATAGTGTGTACTACAATGAGCAGTTCTTC,CASSPNSVYYNEQFF
.,TRBJ2-1,few,TRBV24-1,TGTGCCACCAGTGAAGTCAGCCGCGGTGAGCAGTTCTTC,CATSEVSRGEQFF
TRBD2,TRBJ2-1,few,TRBV2,TGTGCCAGCAGTGAATTGGGTAGCGGGAGCGTTGTCTTC,CASSELGSGSVVF
.,TRBJ1-6,many,TRBV13,TGTGCCAGCAGCTTAGTTAGGGCCAATTCACCCCTCCACTTT,CASSLVRANSPLHF
.,TRBJ1-1,.,TRBV28,TGTGCCAGCACCACCCGACTGACTGGGTCCACTGAAGCTTTCTTT,CASTTRLTGSTEAFF
.,TRBJ1-3,many,TRBV20-1,TGCAGTGCTAGGGGGACGGTTAGAAACACCATATATTTT,CSARGTVRNTIYF
.,TRBJ2-3,.,TRBV29-1,TGCAGCGTTGAATTCGGGGCCGATACGCAGTATTTT,CSVEFGADTQYF
TRBD1,TRBJ2-7,many,TRBV6-6,TGTGCCAGCAGGACCGGGACAGGTGGTACCTACGAGCAGTACTTC,CASRTGTGGTYEQYF
TRBD1,TRBJ2-7,many,TRBV28,TGTGCCAGCAGTTTAGCAGGGGGACCCTCTTACGAGCAGTACTTC,CASSLAGGPSYEQYF
.,TRBJ2-7,many,TRBV14,TGTGCCAGCAGCCAAGGTTGGGGTCTACCCTACGAGCAGTACTTC,CASSQGWGLPYEQYF